This passage covers 21 T cell receptor beta chains from one sample sequenced in a study of T cells in Graves' hyperthyroidism and ophthalmopathy. Amplified TCR beta CDR3 regions came from RNA transcripts. The study used the HTBI primer set for a first-round RT-PCR of the TCR CDR3. One entry per CDR3 protein, called by TCRdb with MiXCR from the multiplex PCR reads. This table holds more than 450,000 distinct CDR3 sequences, approximately 20% found once. The sequencing sample was made of blood. The receptor source for this set is a man in his forties with Graves' ophthalmopathy.

The chain is built from TRBV27 and TRBJ2-7, with D maybe TRBD2 (5 bases). Germline loops: CDR1 MNHEY, CDR2 SMNVEV (reference sequence). The CDR3 runs to 13 residues. V dropped 8 bases and J dropped 7 bases, with 18 bases sitting between them. The CDR3: CASRPAGLGEQYF. Here the CDR3 DNA reads TGTGCCAGCCGACCGGCAGGACTGGGGGAGCAGTACTTC.

This clonotype was detected ten times or more. The chain has TRBV27 and TRBJ2-3, with 14 positions matching TRBD2. The CDR3 loop spans 18 amino acids. V gave up 7 bases and J gave up 3 bases; unmatched junction bases: 12. Germline V gene sequence: CDR1 MNHEY, CDR2 SMNVEV (reference sequence). The CDR3 loop is CASTASGTSGSRTDTQYF. CDR3 nucleotides: TGTGCCAGCACCGCCTCCGGGACTAGCGGGAGTAGGACAGATACGCAGTATTTT.

The chain links TRBV7-9 to TRBJ1-1; weak D call: TRBD1 (6 bases). There are 18 residues in the CDR3. Germline values: CDR1 SEHNR, CDR2 FQNEAQ (reference sequence). V was shortened by 8 bases and J by 2 bases, with 27 bases between the two germline ends. The CDR3 is CASYSIMGAHWGNTEAFF. The CDR3 bases are TGTGCCAGCTACTCCATCATGGGGGCACATTGGGGAAACACTGAAGCTTTCTTT.

This chain links TRBV27 with TRBJ1-2, with a tentative D call TRBD1 (5 bases). CDR1 and CDR2 (germline): MNHEY, SMNVEV (reference sequence). The CDR3 has 15 amino acids. The ends were cut back, 4 bases at V and 6 bases at J, with 18 bases in the middle. The CDR3 loop is CASSSTYPGLNGYTF. CDR3 nucleotide sequence: TGTGCCAGCAGTTCTACCTACCCGGGGCTCAATGGCTACACCTTC.

This clonotype has a handful of counts. The rearrangement links TRBV7-9 to TRBJ1-4, with D maybe TRBD1 (5 bases). Trimming pared 4 bases from V and 8 bases from J, leaving 14 bases between. Germline V lookup: CDR1 SEHNR, CDR2 FQNEAQ (reference sequence). This CDR3 is 14 amino acids long. The CDR3 region has the DNA TGTGCCAGCAGCTCCCAACAGGTGGGAGAAAAACTGTTTTTT. Translation: CASSSQQVGEKLFF.

This chain uses TRBV24-1 with TRBJ1-1, with no clear D. Germline lookup yields CDR1 KGHDR and CDR2 SFDVKD. This CDR3 has 11 amino acids. Deletions cut 9 bases from V and 8 bases from J, with 12 bases between. The CDR3: CATQNGREAFF. CDR3 coding DNA: TGTGCCACCCAGAATGGCAGAGAAGCTTTCTTT.

V is TRBV5-1 and J is TRBJ2-1; weak D call: TRBD2 (6 bases). Germline loops: CDR1 SGHRS, CDR2 YFSETQ. The CDR3 has 16 residues. V was clipped by 4 bases and J by 2 bases, with 16 bases between them. This CDR3 reads CASSRNGGVPYNEQFF. The CDR3 DNA follows: TGCGCCAGCAGCCGGAACGGAGGGGTACCCTACAATGAGCAGTTCTTC.

This chain uses TRBV13 with TRBJ2-5, with TRBD1 matching 7 bases. Germline CDR1 reads PRHDT; CDR2 reads FYEKMQ (reference sequence). Trimming removed 5 bases from V and 2 bases from J; junction bases left unmatched: 5. The CDR3 sequence is 14 residues long. CDR3 residues: CASSKGAGQETQYF. The CDR3 DNA reads as TGTGCCAGCAGCAAGGGGGCCGGGCAAGAGACCCAGTACTTC.

This clonotype was recorded a few times. The V and J genes are TRBV20-1 and TRBJ2-7; weak D call: TRBD2 (6 bases). V was clipped by 7 bases and J by 0 bases, with 13 bases between them. The germline CDR1 and CDR2 sequences are DFQATT and SNEGSKA (reference sequence). CDR3 length equals 13 residues. The CDR3 nucleotides read TGCAGTGTCGTGTCGGGGGTCTCCTACGAGCAGTACTTC. Translated, it gives CSVVSGVSYEQYF.

This clonotype was counted ten times or more. The chain carries TRBV7-8 and TRBJ2-5; tentatively, D is TRBD2 (5 bases). CDR1 and CDR2 from the germline V gene are SGHVS and FQNEAQ. V was cut by 1 base and J by 5 bases, with 14 bases left in between. The CDR3 has 15 amino acids. In DNA form, the CDR3 reads TGTGCCAGCAGCTTAGTACTTAGCGTGTTGGAGACCCAGTACTTC. It yields the protein CASSLVLSVLETQYF. The entire variable domain, with the rest obtained from reference TRBV7-8 and TRBJ2-5, is as follows: GAGVSQSPRYKVAKRGQDVALRCDPISGHVSLFWYQQALGQGPEFLTYFQNEAQLDKSGLPSDRFFAERPEGSVSTLKIQRTQQEDSAVYLCASSLVLSVLETQYFGPGTRLLVL.

Note on this clonotype: This sequence may be a read error, since a much larger clone differs from it by one base. The chain recombines TRBV6-2 or TRBV6-3 with TRBJ2-3; 8 bases align to TRBD1. The V gene's germline CDR1 is MNHEY and CDR2 SVGEGT. With V trimmed by 8 bases and J by 0 bases, 13 bases remained unmatched. This CDR3 spans 17 amino acids. The CDR3 loop reads CASGSGQGSSSTDTQYF. DNA for the CDR3: TGTGCCAGCGGTTCCGGACAGGGATCCTCTAGCACAGATACGCAGTATTTT.

The rearrangement links TRBV6-5 to TRBJ2-6; D not resolved. Germline assignment: CDR1 MNHEY and CDR2 SVGAGI. V lost 2 bases to trimming and J lost 2 bases, with 4 bases between them. The CDR3 runs 14 residues. Here the CDR3 DNA reads TGTGCCAGCAGTTACGCCACTGGGGCCAACGTCCTGACTTTC. It specifies CASSYATGANVLTF.

The sample holds a few counts of this clonotype. This chain joins TRBV12-3 or TRBV12-4 and TRBJ1-1; D remains unclear. CDR3 length equals 12 residues. Between the trimmed V and J ends, which lost 3 bases and 5 bases, there was a span of 7 bases. The CDR3 bases are TGTGCCAGCAGTTTGGAGGAGACTGAAGCTTTCTTT. This gives the protein CASSLEETEAFF.

This clonotype was seen ten or more times. The rearrangement joins TRBV30 to TRBJ2-5; TRBD1 matches 10 bases. From germline, CDR1 is GTSNPN and CDR2 SVGIG (reference sequence). This CDR3 is built from 11 residues. The junction had 2 bases not matched to a gene; V was cut back by 7 bases and J by 6 bases. The CDR3 loop reads CALTGGKTQYF. The CDR3 DNA sequence: TGTGCCTTGACAGGGGGCAAGACCCAGTACTTC. Combining the CDR3 with reference TRBV30 and TRBJ2-5 gives the whole variable domain SQTIHQWPATLVQPVGSPLSLECTVEGTSNPNLYWYRQAAGRGLQLLFYSVGIGQISSEVPQNLSASRPQDRQFILSSKKLLLSDSGFYLCALTGGKTQYFGPGTRLLVL.

This clonotype was counted between two and nine times. CDR3 protein: CASSQTTGVSYEQYF. In DNA, the CDR3 is TGCGCCAGCAGCCAGACGACAGGGGTGTCCTACGAGCAGTACTTC. The chain combines TRBV4-1 with TRBJ2-7, with TRBD1 matching over 8 bases. Germline V gives CDR1 MGHRA, CDR2 YSYEKL. V shed 3 bases, J shed 1 base, and the junction held 5 bases outside the gene matches. CDR3 size: 15 residues.

This clonotype appeared a few times. The chain is built from TRBV6-1 and TRBJ2-3; maybe TRBD2 (6 bases). The CDR3 contains 16 residues. Germline V lookup: CDR1 MNHNS, CDR2 SASEGT. Trimming left V 2 bases short and J 2 bases short, with 14 bases between. CDR3 residues: CASSELAGSATDTQYF. The DNA of the CDR3 is TGTGCCAGCAGTGAACTCGCGGGAAGTGCCACAGATACGCAGTATTTT.

J is TRBJ1-1 and V is TRBV12-3 or TRBV12-4, with no clear D. The V and J ends lost 7 bases and 0 bases respectively, with 9 bases between them. The CDR3 extends over 13 amino acids. CDR3 amino acids: CASTIFMNTEAFF. In DNA, the CDR3 is TGTGCCAGCACCATCTTTATGAACACTGAAGCTTTCTTT.

This clonotype has a handful of counts. The chain uses TRBV28 and TRBJ1-2; weak D call: TRBD1 (5 bases). The CDR3 covers 12 residues. Germline lookup yields CDR1 MDHEN and CDR2 SYDVKM. V lost 5 bases and J lost 9, with 13 bases in between. CDR3 bases: TGTGCCAGCAGTCTGGGACCCAATCGCTACACCTTC. It codes for CASSLGPNRYTF.

The chain joins TRBV20-1 to TRBJ2-1, with D perhaps TRBD2 (6 bases). The ends were cut back, 3 bases at V and 4 bases at J, with 7 bases in the middle. Germline assignment: CDR1 DFQATT and CDR2 SNEGSKA (reference sequence). CDR3 length: 12 amino acids. The CDR3 loop reads CSASGRYNEQFF. The CDR3 coding sequence is TGCAGTGCTAGCGGGAGATACAATGAGCAGTTCTTC.

This clonotype was recorded a few times. V gene TRBV7-9 combines with J gene TRBJ2-5; TRBD2 matches 12 bases. Germline V gives CDR1 SEHNR, CDR2 FQNEAQ (reference sequence). The CDR3 loop spans 20 amino acids. V was clipped by 5 bases and J by 1 base; unmatched bases: 17. CDR3 DNA sequence: TGTGCCAGCAGCCCCGTCCGGACTAGCGGGATATCGACTCCCCAAGAGACCCAGTACTTC. Translating gives CASSPVRTSGISTPQETQYF.

This rearrangement joins TRBV5-1 to TRBJ2-7, with TRBD1 matching 7 bases. Germline V CDR1 and CDR2: SGHRS, YFSETQ. The CDR3 consists of 14 residues. Losses at the gene ends were 1 base for V and 2 bases for J; bases not matched to a gene: 3. The CDR3, as DNA: TGCGCCAGCAGCTTGCCCGGGACAGCCTACGAGCAGTACTTC. This sequence encodes CASSLPGTAYEQYF.